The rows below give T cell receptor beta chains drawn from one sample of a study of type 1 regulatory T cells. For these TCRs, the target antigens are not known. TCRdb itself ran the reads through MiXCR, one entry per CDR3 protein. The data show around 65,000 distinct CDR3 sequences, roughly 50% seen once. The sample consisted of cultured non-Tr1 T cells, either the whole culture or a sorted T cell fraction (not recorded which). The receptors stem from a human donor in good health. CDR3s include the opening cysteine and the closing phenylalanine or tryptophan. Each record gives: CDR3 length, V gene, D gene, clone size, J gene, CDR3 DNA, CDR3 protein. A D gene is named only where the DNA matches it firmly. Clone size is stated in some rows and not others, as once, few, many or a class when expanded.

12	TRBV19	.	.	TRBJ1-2	TGTGCCAGTAGTTCGTTGAGATATGGCTACACCTTC	CASSSLRYGYTF
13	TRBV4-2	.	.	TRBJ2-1	TGTGCCAGCAGCCAACGTCTGAGTTATGAGCAGTTCTTC	CASSQRLSYEQFF
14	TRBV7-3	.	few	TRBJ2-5	TGTGCCAGCAGCCCAGGGGATAGACGAGAGACCCAGTACTTC	CASSPGDRRETQYF
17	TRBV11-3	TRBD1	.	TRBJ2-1	TGTGCCAGCAGCTACCGACGTCGGGACAGGGGGCTCAATGAGCAGTTCTTC	CASSYRRRDRGLNEQFF
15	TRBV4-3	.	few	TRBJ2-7	TGCGCCAGCAGCCTCAAACAGGGACACGGCTACGAGCAGTACTTC	CASSLKQGHGYEQYF
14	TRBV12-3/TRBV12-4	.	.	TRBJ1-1	TGTGCCAGCAGTCGCCAGGGGAGGTATGCTGAAGCTTTCTTT	CASSRQGRYAEAFF
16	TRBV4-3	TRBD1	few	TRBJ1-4	TGCGCCAGCAGCCAGAACAGGGGCCCTGATAATGAAAAACTGTTTTTT	CASSQNRGPDNEKLFF
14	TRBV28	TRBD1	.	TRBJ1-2	TGTGCCAGCAAGACACAGGGGGCAGGGGAGGGCTACACCTTC	CASKTQGAGEGYTF
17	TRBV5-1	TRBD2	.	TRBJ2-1	TGCGCCAGCAGCTTGGCCCCCGGAACTAGCGGGGGCGGGGAGCAGTTCTTC	CASSLAPGTSGGGEQFF
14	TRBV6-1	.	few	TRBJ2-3	TGTGCCAGCAGTGAAAGGGGGGCCGCAGATACGCAGTATTTT	CASSERGAADTQYF
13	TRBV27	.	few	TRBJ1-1	TGTGCCAGCAGGTTCGGAAGAGGCACTGAAGCTTTCTTT	CASRFGRGTEAFF
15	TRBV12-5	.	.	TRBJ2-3	TGTGCTAGTGGCCCCGGGTCTTTAATCACAGATACGCAGTATTTT	CASGPGSLITDTQYF
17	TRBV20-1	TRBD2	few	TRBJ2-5	TGCAGTGCTAGAGAACGGGCTAGCGGGGCCCTACGGGAGACCCAGTACTTC	CSARERASGALRETQYF
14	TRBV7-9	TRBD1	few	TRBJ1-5	TGTGCCAGCAGCTGGGACAGGGGTCCCGCGGCCCAGCATTTT	CASSWDRGPAAQHF
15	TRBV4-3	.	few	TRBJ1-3	TGCGCCAGCAGCCAAGATCTGGGACCATGGGGCACCATATATTTT	CASSQDLGPWGTIYF
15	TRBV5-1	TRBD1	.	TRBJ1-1	TGCGCCAGCAGCGGTCCGGGACAGGGGAACACTGAAGCTTTCTTT	CASSGPGQGNTEAFF
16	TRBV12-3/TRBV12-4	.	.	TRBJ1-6	TGTGCCAGCAGCCGTGACCTCTCTCCTCGAGGTTCACCCCTCCACTTT	CASSRDLSPRGSPLHF
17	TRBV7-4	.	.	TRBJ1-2	TGTGCCAGCAGCTTAAGGCGGTGGGGCAGGGGATTGGAAGGCTACACCTTC	CASSLRRWGRGLEGYTF
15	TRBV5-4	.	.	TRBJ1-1	TGTGCCAGCAGCTTGGACCAGGGGCGGAGAACTGAAGCTTTCTTT	CASSLDQGRRTEAFF
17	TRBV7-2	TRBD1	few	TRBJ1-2	TGTGCCAGCAGCTTAGTCCCAGGGACAGGGGGCGGTTCTGGCTACACCTTC	CASSLVPGTGGGSGYTF
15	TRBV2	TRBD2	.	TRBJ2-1	TGTGCCAGCACCCGCTCCCGGCGGGGGTACAATGAGCAGTTCTTC	CASTRSRRGYNEQFF
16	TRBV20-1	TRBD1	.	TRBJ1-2	TGCAGTGCTAGACTTCGAGGAGGGGGCTCCTCCATGGGCTACACCTTC	CSARLRGGGSSMGYTF
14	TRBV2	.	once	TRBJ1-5	TGTGCCAGCAGTGAAGGGGGCTACAATCAGCCCCAGCATTTT	CASSEGGYNQPQHF
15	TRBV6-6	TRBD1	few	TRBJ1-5	TGTGCCAGCAGCCGGGGACAGGGTGGCGATCAGCCCCAGCATTTT	CASSRGQGGDQPQHF
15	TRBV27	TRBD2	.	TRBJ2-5	TGTGCCAGCAGAAAGGGAGGGCAGGGCCAAGAGACCCAGTACTTC	CASRKGGQGQETQYF
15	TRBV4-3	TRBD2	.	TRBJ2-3	TGCGCCAGCAGCCCCACTAGCGGGGGGGCAGATACGCAGTATTTT	CASSPTSGGADTQYF